This is a list of T cell receptor beta chains from one sample in a study of cytomegalovirus exposure and HLA in healthy donors. Data came from immunoSEQ multiplex PCR; TCRdb stores just in-frame clones and leaves some out. Seen here are over 20,000 clones, 70% observed once, and the top ten hold roughly 4%. Source material: PBMCs. The receptors come from a woman aged 50 to 60 in good health and CMV-seronegative. CDR3s include the opening cysteine and the closing phenylalanine or tryptophan. A D gene is named only where the DNA matches it firmly. Not every row has a clone size; where given, it reads once, few, many or a size class.

>TRBV25-1|NA|NA|TRBJ1-2
CASSGGTLYGYTF
TGTGCCAGCAGTGGAGGAACCCTCTATGGCTACACCTTC
>TRBV15|NA|NA|TRBJ1-1
CATSRDPGNTEAFF
TGTGCCACCAGCAGAGATCCAGGGAACACTGAAGCTTTCTTT
>TRBV6-5|once|TRBD1|TRBJ1-1
CASSRGTANTEAFF
TGTGCCAGCAGTAGGGGGACAGCGAACACTGAAGCTTTCTTT
>TRBV5-4|NA|TRBD1|TRBJ2-7
CASSLRTGDYEQYF
TGTGCCAGCAGCTTGCGGACAGGGGACTACGAGCAGTACTTC
>TRBV6-1|NA|TRBD1|TRBJ1-5
CASFLTGNSNQPQHF
TGTGCCAGCTTCTTGACAGGGAATAGCAATCAGCCCCAGCATTTT
>TRBV5-1|few|TRBD1|TRBJ2-3
CASSLATGSDTQYF
TGCGCCAGCAGCTTGGCGACAGGGTCAGATACGCAGTATTTT
>TRBV18|NA|NA|TRBJ1-6
CASSPSAGSPQALHF
TGTGCCAGCTCACCATCGGCAGGATCCCCTCAGGCCCTCCACTTT
>TRBV5-8|few|NA|TRBJ2-7
CASRAWRSSYEQYF
TGTGCCAGCAGAGCTTGGAGGAGCTCCTACGAGCAGTACTTC
>TRBV2|NA|NA|TRBJ1-1
CASSEAGRGMDTEAFF
TGTGCCAGCAGTGAAGCCGGTCGGGGAATGGATACTGAAGCTTTCTTT
>TRBV9|NA|NA|TRBJ2-3
CASSLTSFPDTQYF
TGTGCCAGCAGCTTAACTAGCTTTCCAGATACGCAGTATTTT
>TRBV7-8|NA|NA|TRBJ1-2
CASSSGTNYGYTF
TGTGCCAGCAGCTCCGGGACAAACTATGGCTACACCTTC
>TRBV6-6|NA|NA|TRBJ1-5
CASSYGQTPNQPQHF
TGTGCCAGCAGTTATGGGCAGACCCCCAATCAGCCCCAGCATTTT
>TRBV6-5|NA|TRBD1|TRBJ1-6
CASRSYGQGNSPLHF
TGTGCCAGCAGGTCATACGGACAGGGTAATTCACCCCTCCACTTT
>TRBV29-1|NA|TRBD1|TRBJ2-7
CSVRGTLYEQYF
TGCAGCGTCAGGGGGACCCTCTACGAGCAGTACTTC
>TRBV7-9|NA|NA|TRBJ1-2
CASRHQLLRDGYTF
TGTGCCAGCAGACATCAACTCCTCAGGGATGGCTACACCTTC
>TRBV28|NA|NA|TRBJ1-2
CASGQLLKSDGYTF
TGTGCCAGCGGACAGCTACTTAAAAGCGATGGCTACACCTTC
>TRBV29-1|NA|NA|TRBJ2-2
CSVEGEREGELFF
TGCAGCGTTGAAGGGGAGAGGGAAGGGGAGCTGTTTTTT
>TRBV14|NA|TRBD1|TRBJ2-5
CASSPGTGSRETQYF
TGTGCCAGCAGCCCCGGGACAGGGTCTAGGGAGACCCAGTACTTC
>TRBV5-6|NA|NA|TRBJ1-1
CASSLDRVNTEAFF
TGTGCCAGCAGCTTGGACAGAGTGAACACTGAAGCTTTCTTT
>TRBV29-1|NA|TRBD2|TRBJ2-5
CSVEAGGLETQYF
TGCAGCGTTGAAGCGGGGGGACTGGAGACCCAGTACTTC
>TRBV6-6|NA|NA|TRBJ2-1
CASSYWALDEQFF
TGTGCCAGCAGTTACTGGGCACTGGATGAGCAGTTCTTC